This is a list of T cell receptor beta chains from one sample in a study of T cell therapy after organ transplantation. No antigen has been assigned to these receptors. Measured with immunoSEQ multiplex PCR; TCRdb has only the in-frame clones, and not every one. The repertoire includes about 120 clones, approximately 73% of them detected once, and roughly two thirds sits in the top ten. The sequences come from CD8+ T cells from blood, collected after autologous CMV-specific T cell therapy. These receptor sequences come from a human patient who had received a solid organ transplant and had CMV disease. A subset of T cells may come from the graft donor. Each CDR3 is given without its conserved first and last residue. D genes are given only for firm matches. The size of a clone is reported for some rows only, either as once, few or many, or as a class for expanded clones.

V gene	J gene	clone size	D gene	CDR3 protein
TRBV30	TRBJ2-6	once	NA	AWRDGGGESNVLT
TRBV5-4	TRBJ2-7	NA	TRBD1	ASSTSGTAEQY
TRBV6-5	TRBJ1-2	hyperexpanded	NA	ASSYSDGSGYT
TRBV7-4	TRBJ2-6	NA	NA	ASSGPTSSQSRANVLT
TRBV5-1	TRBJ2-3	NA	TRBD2	ASSWTSGRALSADTQY
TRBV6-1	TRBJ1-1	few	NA	ASSWASAEAF
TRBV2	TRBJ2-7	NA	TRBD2	ASSEAWTSGKLYYEQY
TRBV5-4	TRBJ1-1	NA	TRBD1	ASTLDREVTEAF
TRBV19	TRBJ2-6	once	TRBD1	ASSFRDRAPGANVLT
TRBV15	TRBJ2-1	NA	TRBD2	ATSTTGLRLAGGLHEQF
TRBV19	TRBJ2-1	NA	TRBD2	VSSIVAGAYNEQF
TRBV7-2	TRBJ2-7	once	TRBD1	ASSLHRGPPYEQY
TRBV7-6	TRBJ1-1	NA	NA	ASSLGLGRNTEAF
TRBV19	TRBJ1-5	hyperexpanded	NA	ASSIEGYGNQPQH
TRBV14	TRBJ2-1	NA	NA	ASSQDWRGSYNEQF
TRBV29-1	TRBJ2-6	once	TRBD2	SVTGTSDSGANVLT
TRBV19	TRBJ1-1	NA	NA	ASRSGGTEAF
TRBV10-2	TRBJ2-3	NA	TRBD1	AILGTDDTQY
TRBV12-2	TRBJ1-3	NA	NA	ASRLAMQNSGNTIY
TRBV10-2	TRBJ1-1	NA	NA	ASSESGGTLTEAF
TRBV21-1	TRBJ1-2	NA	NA	ASREQGAGGYT
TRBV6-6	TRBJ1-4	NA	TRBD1	ASREGTGFEKLF
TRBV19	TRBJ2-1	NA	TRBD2	ASSMTSGPYNEQF
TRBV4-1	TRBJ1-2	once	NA	ASSQVLRQDYGYT
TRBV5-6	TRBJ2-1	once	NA	ASSLTAGYNEQF
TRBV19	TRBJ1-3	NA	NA	ASSIGGLAFSGNTIY
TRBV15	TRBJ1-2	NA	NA	ATSRDHRDINYGYT
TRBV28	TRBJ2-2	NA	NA	ASSSRGVDGELF
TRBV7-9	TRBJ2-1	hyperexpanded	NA	ASSETTYGEQF
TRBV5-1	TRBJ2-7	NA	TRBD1	ASSPSWDRNSYEQY
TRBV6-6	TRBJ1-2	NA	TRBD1	ASRPGTGVGYT
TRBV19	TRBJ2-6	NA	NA	ASSILSLGANVLT
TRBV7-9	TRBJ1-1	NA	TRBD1	ASSSRQGHMNTEAF
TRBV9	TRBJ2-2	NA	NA	ASSVPREGENTGELF
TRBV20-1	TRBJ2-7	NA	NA	SARETYEQY
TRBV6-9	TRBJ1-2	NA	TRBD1	ASRPGTGVGYT
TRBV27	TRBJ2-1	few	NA	ASSLALSYNEQF
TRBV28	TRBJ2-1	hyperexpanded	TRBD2	ASSFRLAGASSYNEQF
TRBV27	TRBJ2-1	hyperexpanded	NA	ASSFTGQGEQF
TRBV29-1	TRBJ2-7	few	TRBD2	SVDASGDTYEQY
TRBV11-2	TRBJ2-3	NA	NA	ASSPPQHTDTQY
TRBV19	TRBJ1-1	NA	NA	ASSKTEYLNTEAF
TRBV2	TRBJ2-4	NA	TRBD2	ASGGLARRAKNIQY
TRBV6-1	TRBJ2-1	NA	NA	ASTRDVYNEQF
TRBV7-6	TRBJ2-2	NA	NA	ASSLGLPGELF
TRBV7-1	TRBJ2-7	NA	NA	ASSRNSGGNEQY
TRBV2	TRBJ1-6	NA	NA	ASSEVRVSYNSPLH
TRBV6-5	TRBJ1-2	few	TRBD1	ASRPGTGVGYT